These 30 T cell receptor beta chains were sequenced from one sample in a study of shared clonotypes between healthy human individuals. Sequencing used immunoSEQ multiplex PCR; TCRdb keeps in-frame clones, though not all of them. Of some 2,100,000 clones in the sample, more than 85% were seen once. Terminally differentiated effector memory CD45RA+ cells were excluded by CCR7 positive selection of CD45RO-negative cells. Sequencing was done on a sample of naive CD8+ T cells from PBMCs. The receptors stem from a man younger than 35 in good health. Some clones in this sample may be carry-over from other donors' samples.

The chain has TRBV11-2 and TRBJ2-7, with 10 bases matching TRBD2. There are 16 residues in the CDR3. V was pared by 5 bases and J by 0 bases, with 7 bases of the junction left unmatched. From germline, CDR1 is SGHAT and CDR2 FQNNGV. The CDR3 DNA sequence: TGTGCCAGCAGCGATCGACTAGCGGGCTTCTCCTACGAGCAGTACTTC. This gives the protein CASSDRLAGFSYEQYF.

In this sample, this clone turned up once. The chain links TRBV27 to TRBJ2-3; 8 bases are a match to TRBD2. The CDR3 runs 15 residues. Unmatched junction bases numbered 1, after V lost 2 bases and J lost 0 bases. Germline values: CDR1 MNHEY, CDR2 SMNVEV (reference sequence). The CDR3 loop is CASSLRGGSTDTQYF. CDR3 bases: TGTGCCAGCAGTTTACGGGGGGGCAGCACAGATACGCAGTATTTT.

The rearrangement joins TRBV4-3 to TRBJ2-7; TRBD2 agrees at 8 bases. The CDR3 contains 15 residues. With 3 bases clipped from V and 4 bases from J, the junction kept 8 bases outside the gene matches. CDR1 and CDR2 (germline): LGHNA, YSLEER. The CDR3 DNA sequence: TGCGCCAGCAGCCAGGCGACTAGCGCAAGATACGAGCAGTACTTC. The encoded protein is CASSQATSARYEQYF.

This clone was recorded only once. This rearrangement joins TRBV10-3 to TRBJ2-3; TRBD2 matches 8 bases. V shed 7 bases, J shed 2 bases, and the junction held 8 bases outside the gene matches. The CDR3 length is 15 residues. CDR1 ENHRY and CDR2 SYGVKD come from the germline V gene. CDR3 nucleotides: TGTGCCATCAAGGCTAGCGGGTCCTTCACAGATACGCAGTATTTT. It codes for CAIKASGSFTDTQYF.

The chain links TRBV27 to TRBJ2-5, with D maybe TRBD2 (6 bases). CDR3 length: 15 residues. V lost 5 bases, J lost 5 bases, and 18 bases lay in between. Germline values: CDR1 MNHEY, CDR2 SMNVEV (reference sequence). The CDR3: CASSPSYGGVETQYF. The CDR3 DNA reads TGTGCCAGCAGTCCCTCTTACGGGGGAGTGGAGACCCAGTACTTC.

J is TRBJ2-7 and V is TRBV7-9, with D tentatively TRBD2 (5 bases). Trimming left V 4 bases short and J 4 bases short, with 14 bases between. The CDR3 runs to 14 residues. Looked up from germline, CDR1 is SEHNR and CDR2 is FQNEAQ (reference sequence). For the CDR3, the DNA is TGTGCCAGCAGCTCGGACCTGGACTTATACGAGCAGTACTTC. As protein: CASSSDLDLYEQYF.

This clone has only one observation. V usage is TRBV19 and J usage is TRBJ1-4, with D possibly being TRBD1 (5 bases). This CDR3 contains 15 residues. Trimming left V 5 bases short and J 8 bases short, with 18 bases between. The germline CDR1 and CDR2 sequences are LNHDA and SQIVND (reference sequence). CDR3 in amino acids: CASSPRDGYGEKLFF. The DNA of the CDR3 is TGTGCCAGTAGTCCGCGGGACGGCTATGGGGAAAAACTGTTTTTT. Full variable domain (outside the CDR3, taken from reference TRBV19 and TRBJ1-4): DGGITQSPKYLFRKEGQNVTLSCEQNLNHDAMYWYRQDPGQGLRLIYYSQIVNDFQKGDIAEGYSVSREKKESFPLTVTSAQKNPTAFYLCASSPRDGYGEKLFFGSGTQLSVL.

The CDR3 is CASSPSARRVVDTQYF. The CDR3 nucleotides read TGTGCCAGTAGTCCTAGCGCGAGAAGGGTGGTTGACACGCAGTATTTT. The chain is built from TRBV19 and TRBJ2-3; a possible D gene is TRBD2 (6 bases). This CDR3 has 16 amino acids. Looked up from germline, CDR1 is LNHDA and CDR2 is SQIVND (reference sequence). V lost 5 bases, J lost 9 bases, and 24 bases lay in between.

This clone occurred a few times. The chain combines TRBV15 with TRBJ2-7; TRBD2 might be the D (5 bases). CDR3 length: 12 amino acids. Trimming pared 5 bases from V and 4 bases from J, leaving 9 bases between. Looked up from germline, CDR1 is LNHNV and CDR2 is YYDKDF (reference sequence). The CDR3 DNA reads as TGTGCCACCAGCGGGAGTAGGTACGAGCAGTACTTC. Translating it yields CATSGSRYEQYF.

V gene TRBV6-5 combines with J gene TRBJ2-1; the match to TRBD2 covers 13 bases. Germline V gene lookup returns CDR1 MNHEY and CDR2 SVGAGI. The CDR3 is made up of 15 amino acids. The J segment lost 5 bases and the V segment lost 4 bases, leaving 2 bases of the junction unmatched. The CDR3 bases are TGTGCCAGCAGTTTTGGACTAGCGGGAGACAATGAGCAGTTCTTC. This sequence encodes CASSFGLAGDNEQFF.

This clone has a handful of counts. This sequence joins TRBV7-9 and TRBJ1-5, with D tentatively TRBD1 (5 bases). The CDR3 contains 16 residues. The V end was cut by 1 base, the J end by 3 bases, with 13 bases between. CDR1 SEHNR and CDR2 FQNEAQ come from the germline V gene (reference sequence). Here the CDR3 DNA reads TGTGCCAGCAGCTTAGGTTATACAGGTTACAATCAGCCCCAGCATTTT. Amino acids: CASSLGYTGYNQPQHF. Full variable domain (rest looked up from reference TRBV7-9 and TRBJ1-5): DTGVSQNPRHKITKRGQNVTFRCDPISEHNRLYWYRQTLGQGPEFLTYFQNEAQLEKSRLLSDRFSAERPKGSFSTLEIQRTEQGDSAMYLCASSLGYTGYNQPQHFGDGTRLSIL.

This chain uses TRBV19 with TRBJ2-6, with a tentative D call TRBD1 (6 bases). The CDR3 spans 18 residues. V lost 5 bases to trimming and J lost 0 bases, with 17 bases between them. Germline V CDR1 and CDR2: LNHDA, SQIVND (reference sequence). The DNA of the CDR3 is TGTGCCAGTAGTCCCCGGACAGAGCCCTCCTCTGGGGCCAACGTCCTGACTTTC. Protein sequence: CASSPRTEPSSGANVLTF. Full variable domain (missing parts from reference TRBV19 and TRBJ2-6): DGGITQSPKYLFRKEGQNVTLSCEQNLNHDAMYWYRQDPGQGLRLIYYSQIVNDFQKGDIAEGYSVSREKKESFPLTVTSAQKNPTAFYLCASSPRTEPSSGANVLTFGAGSRLTVL.

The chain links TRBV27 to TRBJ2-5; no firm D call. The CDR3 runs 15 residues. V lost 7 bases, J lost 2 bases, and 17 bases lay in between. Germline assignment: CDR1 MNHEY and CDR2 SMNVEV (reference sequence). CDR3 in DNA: TGTGCCAGCATGTCCCCCCGAGGCGGACAAGAGACCCAGTACTTC. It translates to CASMSPRGGQETQYF.

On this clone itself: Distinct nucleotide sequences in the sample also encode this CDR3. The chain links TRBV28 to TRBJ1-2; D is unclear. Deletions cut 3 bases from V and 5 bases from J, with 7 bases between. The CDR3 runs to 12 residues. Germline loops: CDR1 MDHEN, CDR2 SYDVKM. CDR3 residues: CASSFGSYGYTF. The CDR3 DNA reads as TGTGCCAGCAGTTTCGGGTCATATGGCTACACCTTC.

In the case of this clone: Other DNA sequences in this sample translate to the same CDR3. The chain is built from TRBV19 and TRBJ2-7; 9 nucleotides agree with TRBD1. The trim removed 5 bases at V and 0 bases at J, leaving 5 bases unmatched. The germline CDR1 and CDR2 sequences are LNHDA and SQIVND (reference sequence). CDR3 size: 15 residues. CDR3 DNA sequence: TGTGCCAGTAGTCCGGGACAGGGATCCTCCTACGAGCAGTACTTC. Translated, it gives CASSPGQGSSYEQYF.

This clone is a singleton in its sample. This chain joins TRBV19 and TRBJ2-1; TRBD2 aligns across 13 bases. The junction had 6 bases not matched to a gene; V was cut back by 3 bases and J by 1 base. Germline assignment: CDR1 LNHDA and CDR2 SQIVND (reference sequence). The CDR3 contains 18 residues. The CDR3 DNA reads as TGTGCCAGTAGTATGACAACTAGCGGGAGGGGATCCTACAATGAGCAGTTCTTC. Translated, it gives CASSMTTSGRGSYNEQFF.

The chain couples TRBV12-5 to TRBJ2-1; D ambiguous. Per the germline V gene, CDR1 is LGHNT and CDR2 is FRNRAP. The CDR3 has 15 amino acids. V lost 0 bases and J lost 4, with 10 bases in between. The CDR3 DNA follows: TGTGCTAGTGGTTTGGTAGGGCTCGAATACAATGAGCAGTTCTTC. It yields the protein CASGLVGLEYNEQFF. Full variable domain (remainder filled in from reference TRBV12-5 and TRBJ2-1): DARVTQTPRHKVTEMGQEVTMRCQPILGHNTVFWYRQTMMQGLELLAYFRNRAPLDDSGMPKDRFSAEMPDATLATLKIQPSEPRDSAVYFCASGLVGLEYNEQFFGPGTRLTVL.

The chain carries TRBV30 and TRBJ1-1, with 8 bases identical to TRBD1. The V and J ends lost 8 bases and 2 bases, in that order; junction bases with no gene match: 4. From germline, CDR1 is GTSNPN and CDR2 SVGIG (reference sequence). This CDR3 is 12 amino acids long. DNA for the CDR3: TGTGCCAGCGACAGGGGTAACACTGAAGCTTTCTTT. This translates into CASDRGNTEAFF.

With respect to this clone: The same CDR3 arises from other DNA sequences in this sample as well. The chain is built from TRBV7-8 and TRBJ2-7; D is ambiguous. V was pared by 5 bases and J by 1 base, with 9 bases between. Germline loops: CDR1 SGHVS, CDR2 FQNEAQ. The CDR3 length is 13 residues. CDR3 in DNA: TGTGCCAGCAGCCCAGATGATTCCTACGAGCAGTACTTC. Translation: CASSPDDSYEQYF.

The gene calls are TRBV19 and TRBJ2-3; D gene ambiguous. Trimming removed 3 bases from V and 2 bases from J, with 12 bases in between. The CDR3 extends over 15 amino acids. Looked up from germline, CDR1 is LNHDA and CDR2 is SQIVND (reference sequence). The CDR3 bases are TGTGCCAGTAGTATTGGGGTGATTTACACAGATACGCAGTATTTT. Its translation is CASSIGVIYTDTQYF.

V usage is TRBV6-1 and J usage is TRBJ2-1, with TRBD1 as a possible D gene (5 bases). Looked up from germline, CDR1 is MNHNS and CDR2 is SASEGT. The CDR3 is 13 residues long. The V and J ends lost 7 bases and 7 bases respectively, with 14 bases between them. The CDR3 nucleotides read TGTGCCAGCACTCGGATTAGGGGAAATGAGCAGTTCTTC. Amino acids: CASTRIRGNEQFF.

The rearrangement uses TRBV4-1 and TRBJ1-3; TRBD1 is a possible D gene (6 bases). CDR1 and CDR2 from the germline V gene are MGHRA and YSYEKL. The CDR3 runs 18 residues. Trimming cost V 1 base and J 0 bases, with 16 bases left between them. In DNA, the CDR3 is TGCGCCAGCAGCCAAGGCGACCCGACAGGCCCCTCTGGAAACACCATATATTTT. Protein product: CASSQGDPTGPSGNTIYF.

The CDR3 DNA sequence: TGTGCCATCAGTGAGTCGGGGCTCCCCATGGAGAGCGAGCAGTACTTC. This codes for CAISESGLPMESEQYF. The V call is TRBV10-3, the J call TRBJ2-7; D is possibly TRBD1 (5 bases). CDR1 and CDR2 (germline): ENHRY, SYGVKD. V shed 0 bases and J shed 6 bases, with 18 bases lying between them. The CDR3 spans 16 residues.

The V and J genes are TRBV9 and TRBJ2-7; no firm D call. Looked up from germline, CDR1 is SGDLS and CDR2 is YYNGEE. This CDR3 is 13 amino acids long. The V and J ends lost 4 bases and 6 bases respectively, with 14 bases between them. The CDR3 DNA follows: TGTGCCAGCAGCCCCCCCCGGTCCGGCGAGCAGTACTTC. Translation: CASSPPRSGEQYF.

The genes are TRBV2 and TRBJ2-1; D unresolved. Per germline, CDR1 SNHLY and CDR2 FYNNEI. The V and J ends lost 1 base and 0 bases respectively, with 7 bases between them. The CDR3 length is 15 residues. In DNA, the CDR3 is TGTGCCAGCAGTGAAGGGCCCAACTCCTACAATGAGCAGTTCTTC. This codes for CASSEGPNSYNEQFF.

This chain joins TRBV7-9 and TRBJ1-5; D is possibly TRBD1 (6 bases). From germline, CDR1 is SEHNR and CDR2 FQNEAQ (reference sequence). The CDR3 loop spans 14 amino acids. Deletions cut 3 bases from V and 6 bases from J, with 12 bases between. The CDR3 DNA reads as TGTGCCAGCAGCTTGAGCGGGGGCGGTCAGCCCCAGCATTTT. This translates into CASSLSGGGQPQHF. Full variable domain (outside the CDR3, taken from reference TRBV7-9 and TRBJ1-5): DTGVSQNPRHKITKRGQNVTFRCDPISEHNRLYWYRQTLGQGPEFLTYFQNEAQLEKSRLLSDRFSAERPKGSFSTLEIQRTEQGDSAMYLCASSLSGGGQPQHFGDGTRLSIL.

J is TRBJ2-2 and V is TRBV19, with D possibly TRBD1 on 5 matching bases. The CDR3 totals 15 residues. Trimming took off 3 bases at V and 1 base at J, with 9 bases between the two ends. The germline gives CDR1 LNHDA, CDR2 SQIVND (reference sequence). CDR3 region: CASSINRGNTGELFF. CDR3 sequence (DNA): TGTGCCAGTAGTATTAATAGGGGGAACACCGGGGAGCTGTTTTTT.

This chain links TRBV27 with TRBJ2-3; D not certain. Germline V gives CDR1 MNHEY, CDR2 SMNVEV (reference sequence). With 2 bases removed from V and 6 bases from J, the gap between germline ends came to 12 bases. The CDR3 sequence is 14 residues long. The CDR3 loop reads CASSLIGLGDTQYF. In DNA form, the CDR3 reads TGTGCCAGCAGTTTAATAGGGCTCGGGGATACGCAGTATTTT.

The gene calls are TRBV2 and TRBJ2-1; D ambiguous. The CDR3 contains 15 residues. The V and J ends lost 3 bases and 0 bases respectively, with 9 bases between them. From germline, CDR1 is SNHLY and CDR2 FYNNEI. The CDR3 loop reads CASSDLENSYNEQFF. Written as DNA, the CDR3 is TGTGCCAGCAGTGACCTGGAAAACTCCTACAATGAGCAGTTCTTC. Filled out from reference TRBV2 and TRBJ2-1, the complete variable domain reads EPEVTQTPSHQVTQMGQEVILRCVPISNHLYFYWYRQILGQKVEFLVSFYNNEISEKSEIFDDQFSVERPDGSNFTLKIRSTKLEDSAMYFCASSDLENSYNEQFFGPGTRLTVL.

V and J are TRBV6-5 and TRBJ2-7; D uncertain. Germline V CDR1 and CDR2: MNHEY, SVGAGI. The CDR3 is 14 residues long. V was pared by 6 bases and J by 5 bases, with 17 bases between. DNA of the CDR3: TGTGCCAGCAGCCTTTTCCTGAAGGCGCACGAGCAGTACTTC. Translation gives CASSLFLKAHEQYF.